The 28 T cell receptor beta chains given below trace back to one sample, sequenced in a study of T cells expressing NK-cell markers. No DNA is given; TCRdb re-called the 5' RACE reads and lists each CDR3 protein once. The clone table shows 400,000 or so distinct CDR3 sequences, with the ten largest holding about 10%. What was sequenced was blood T cells: a sorted CD56 or NKG2C T cell subset, CD4+ or CD8+ T cells, or bulk PBMC T cells (not recorded which). The receptor set was obtained from a woman between 50 and 59 years old in good health.

V is TRBV25-1 and J is TRBJ1-1; the D gene TCRdb calls, TRBD1, cannot be checked with no DNA. There are 18 residues in the CDR3. The germline CDR1 and CDR2 sequences are MGHDK and SYGVNS. The CDR3 sequence: CASSEPVFKQVPNTEAFF.

The chain is built from TRBV19 and TRBJ2-6. This CDR3 is built from 13 residues. Per the germline V gene, CDR1 is LNHDA and CDR2 is SQIVND (reference sequence). The CDR3 reads CASCRSGANVLTF.

V is TRBV18 and J is TRBJ2-5; the TRBD2 assignment by TCRdb is unverifiable without DNA. Germline assignment: CDR1 KGHSH and CDR2 LQKENI. CDR3 length: 12 amino acids. This chain's CDR3 is CASKGQQETQYF.

The chain recombines TRBV9 with TRBJ2-2; TCRdb's D gene call, TRBD2, goes unchecked for lack of DNA. Per germline, CDR1 SGDLS and CDR2 YYNGEE. This CDR3 has 16 amino acids. This CDR3 reads CASSVELAEMDGELFF.

The rearrangement uses TRBV20-1 and TRBJ2-7; no DNA is available, so the TRBD1 call from TCRdb remains unchecked. The CDR3 extends over 15 amino acids. Germline V CDR1 and CDR2: DFQATT, SNEGSKA (reference sequence). The chain's CDR3 is CSAPTYRGGSYEQYF.

This chain uses TRBV19 with TRBJ1-3; lacking DNA, the TRBD1 call made by TCRdb goes unchecked. Germline loops: CDR1 LNHDA, CDR2 SQIVND (reference sequence). The CDR3 is 16 amino acids. CDR3 sequence: CASSSGTVPSGNTIYF.

The CDR3 reads CASSQDAVTGELFF. The V gene is TRBV4-2, the J gene TRBJ2-2. This CDR3 spans 14 amino acids. Per the germline V gene, CDR1 is LGHNA and CDR2 is YNFKEQ.

The CDR3 protein is CSVGTGVNYGYTF. The chain is built from TRBV29-1 and TRBJ1-2; without DNA, the TCRdb call of TRBD1 cannot be checked. This CDR3 is 13 amino acids long. Germline V gives CDR1 SQVTM, CDR2 ANQGSEA.

The chain couples TRBV2 to TRBJ2-5; TCRdb reports TRBD2, a call that lacks DNA to check it against. CDR1 is SNHLY, CDR2 FYNNEI, per germline. This CDR3 has 15 residues. The CDR3 loop reads CASSDPSGSRETQYF. Looking up the rest from reference TRBV2 and TRBJ2-5 gives the full variable domain: EPEVTQTPSHQVTQMGQEVILRCVPISNHLYFYWYRQILGQKVEFLVSFYNNEISEKSEIFDDQFSVERPDGSNFTLKIRSTKLEDSAMYFCASSDPSGSRETQYFGPGTRLLVL.

V usage is TRBV6-4 and J usage is TRBJ2-3; the D call of TRBD1 rests on TCRdb alone, since no DNA is present to check it. Germline CDR1 reads MRHNA; CDR2 reads SNTAGT. This CDR3 has 15 amino acids. Here the CDR3 reads CASSEGTGGVDTQYF.

The rearrangement joins TRBV5-5 to TRBJ2-5; TCRdb calls TRBD2, which cannot be checked without DNA. The length of the CDR3 is 19 residues. The germline CDR1 and CDR2 sequences are SGHKS and YYEKEE (reference sequence). The CDR3 loop reads CASSLRLAGGPLRGETQYF.

J is TRBJ2-7 and V is TRBV10-1. The germline V gene encodes CDR1 WNHNN and CDR2 SYGVQD (reference sequence). CDR3 length: 13 residues. The CDR3 region is CASSESLSYEQYF.

J is TRBJ2-1 and V is TRBV2; the D gene TCRdb calls, TRBD1, cannot be checked with no DNA. The CDR3 has 12 amino acids. CDR1 and CDR2 from the germline V gene are SNHLY and FYNNEI. The CDR3 sequence is CASSGWDWAQFF. Supplemented by reference TRBV2 and TRBJ2-1, the full variable domain reads EPEVTQTPSHQVTQMGQEVILRCVPISNHLYFYWYRQILGQKVEFLVSFYNNEISEKSEIFDDQFSVERPDGSNFTLKIRSTKLEDSAMYFCASSGWDWAQFFGPGTRLTVL.

The chain uses TRBV5-1 and TRBJ1-1; no DNA is available, so the TRBD1 call from TCRdb remains unchecked. This CDR3 spans 16 amino acids. Germline V gene sequence: CDR1 SGHRS, CDR2 YFSETQ. This CDR3 is CASTNEGQGPNTEAFF. The complete variable domain, with remaining parts taken from reference TRBV5-1 and TRBJ1-1, reads KAGVTQTPRYLIKTRGQQVTLSCSPISGHRSVSWYQQTPGQGLQFLFEYFSETQRNKGNFPGRFSGRQFSNSRSEMNVSTLELGDSALYLCASTNEGQGPNTEAFFGQGTRLTVV.

The rearrangement joins TRBV30 to TRBJ2-5. Germline V CDR1 and CDR2: GTSNPN, SVGIG (reference sequence). The CDR3 has 11 residues. CDR3: CAWKAEETQYF.

The CDR3 sequence: CATSSYRVLGQETQYF. The V and J genes are TRBV15 and TRBJ2-5; TCRdb returns TRBD1, unconfirmable since there is no DNA. This CDR3 comprises 16 residues. The germline V gene has CDR1 LNHNV and CDR2 YYDKDF (reference sequence).

The chain links TRBV5-1 to TRBJ2-3; the TCRdb call, TRBD1, lacks DNA for checking. Looked up from germline, CDR1 is SGHRS and CDR2 is YFSETQ. The CDR3 sequence is 17 residues long. The CDR3 protein is CASSLADRSDHTDTQYF.

The chain combines TRBV4-2 with TRBJ2-3; no DNA is available, so the TRBD2 call from TCRdb remains unchecked. CDR1 is LGHNA, CDR2 YNFKEQ, per germline. The CDR3 spans 14 residues. The CDR3 reads CASKAGINTDTQYF.

The V call is TRBV11-2, the J call TRBJ2-1; TCRdb proposes TRBD2, but this gene call is untestable without DNA. This CDR3 region has 18 residues. Germline V gene lookup returns CDR1 SGHAT and CDR2 FQNNGV. The CDR3 sequence is CASSLGPPDLAGDNEQFF.

This sequence joins TRBV2 and TRBJ1-1; TCRdb indicates TRBD1, and absent DNA this call remains unverified. Per the germline V gene, CDR1 is SNHLY and CDR2 is FYNNEI. This CDR3 region has 14 residues. CDR3 sequence reads: CASSAVQGLSEAFF. Combining the CDR3 with reference TRBV2 and TRBJ1-1 gives the whole variable domain EPEVTQTPSHQVTQMGQEVILRCVPISNHLYFYWYRQILGQKVEFLVSFYNNEISEKSEIFDDQFSVERPDGSNFTLKIRSTKLEDSAMYFCASSAVQGLSEAFFGQGTRLTVV.

The J gene is TRBJ1-3, the V gene TRBV12-3 or TRBV12-4. This CDR3 has 16 amino acids. This CDR3 is CASHPTGGASGNTIYF.

This sequence joins TRBV7-8 and TRBJ1-2; TCRdb's D call, TRBD1, is unchecked because there is no DNA. Germline CDR1 SGHVS, CDR2 FQNEAQ. The CDR3 consists of 15 residues. The CDR3 region is CASSFKPQGTYGYTF.

The gene calls are TRBV20-1 and TRBJ2-3; TCRdb outputs TRBD2, but without DNA this stays unchecked. The CDR3 consists of 17 residues. In germline, CDR1 is DFQATT, CDR2 SNEGSKA (reference sequence). The CDR3 loop reads CSARDFTGGSFTDTQYF.

The chain couples TRBV24-1 to TRBJ2-1. Germline values: CDR1 KGHDR, CDR2 SFDVKD. This CDR3 is built from 12 residues. This CDR3 reads CATRGWDNEQFF.

The chain employs TRBV6-5 and TRBJ2-2; the D gene TCRdb calls, TRBD2, cannot be checked with no DNA. CDR3 size: 12 residues. From germline, CDR1 is MNHEY and CDR2 SVGAGI. CDR3 amino acids: CASSWTTGELFF.

V and J are TRBV11-3 and TRBJ1-1; TCRdb outputs TRBD1, but without DNA this stays unchecked. This CDR3 has 15 residues. Germline V gene data show CDR1 as SGHNT and CDR2 as YENEEA. The CDR3 loop reads CASKNVQGARAEAFF.

The V call is TRBV4-1, the J call TRBJ2-1; checking the TCRdb D call of TRBD1 is not possible without DNA. The CDR3 totals 15 residues. From germline, CDR1 is MGHRA and CDR2 YSYEKL. CDR3: CASSHPGQGQDEQFF.

The CDR3 sequence: CSAKLADALYF. This chain connects TRBV20-1 to TRBJ2-3; TCRdb gives TRBD2 as the D gene, but with no DNA this cannot be confirmed. The CDR3 runs 11 residues. CDR1 is DFQATT, CDR2 SNEGSKA, per germline (reference sequence).